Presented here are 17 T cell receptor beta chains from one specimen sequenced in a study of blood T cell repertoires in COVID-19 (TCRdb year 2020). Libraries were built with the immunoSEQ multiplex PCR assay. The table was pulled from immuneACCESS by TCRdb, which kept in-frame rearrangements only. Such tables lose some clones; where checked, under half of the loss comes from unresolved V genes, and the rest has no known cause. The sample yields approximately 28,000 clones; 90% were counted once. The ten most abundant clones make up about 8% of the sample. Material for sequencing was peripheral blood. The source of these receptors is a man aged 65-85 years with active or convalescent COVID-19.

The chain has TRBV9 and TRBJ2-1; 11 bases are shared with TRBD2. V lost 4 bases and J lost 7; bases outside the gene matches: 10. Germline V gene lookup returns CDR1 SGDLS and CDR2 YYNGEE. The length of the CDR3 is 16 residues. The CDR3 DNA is TGTGCCAGCAGCCAAAGTAGCGGGAGGGCCATGAATGAGCAGTTCTTC. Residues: CASSQSSGRAMNEQFF.

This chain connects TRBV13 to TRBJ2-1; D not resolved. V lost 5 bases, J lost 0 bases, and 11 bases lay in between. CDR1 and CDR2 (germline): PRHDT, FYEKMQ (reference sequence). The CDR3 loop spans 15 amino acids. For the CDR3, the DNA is TGTGCCAGCAGCCCTACCACGAGCTCCTACAATGAGCAGTTCTTC. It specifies CASSPTTSSYNEQFF. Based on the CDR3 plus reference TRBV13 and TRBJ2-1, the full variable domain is AAGVIQSPRHLIKEKRETATLKCYPIPRHDTVYWYQQGPGQDPQFLISFYEKMQSDKGSIPDRFSAQQFSDYHSELNMSSLELGDSALYFCASSPTTSSYNEQFFGPGTRLTVL.

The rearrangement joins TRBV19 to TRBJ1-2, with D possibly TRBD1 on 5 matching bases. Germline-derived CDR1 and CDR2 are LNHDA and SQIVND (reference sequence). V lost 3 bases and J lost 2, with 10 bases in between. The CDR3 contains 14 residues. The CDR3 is CASSIAQGNYGYTF. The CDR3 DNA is TGTGCCAGTAGTATTGCTCAGGGAAACTATGGCTACACCTTC.

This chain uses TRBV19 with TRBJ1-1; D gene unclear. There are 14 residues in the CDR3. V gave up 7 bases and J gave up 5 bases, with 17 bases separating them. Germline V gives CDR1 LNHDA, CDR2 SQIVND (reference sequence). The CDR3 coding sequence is TGTGCCAGTAATGTCCCGCAGGATCTGACTGAAGCTTTCTTT. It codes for CASNVPQDLTEAFF.

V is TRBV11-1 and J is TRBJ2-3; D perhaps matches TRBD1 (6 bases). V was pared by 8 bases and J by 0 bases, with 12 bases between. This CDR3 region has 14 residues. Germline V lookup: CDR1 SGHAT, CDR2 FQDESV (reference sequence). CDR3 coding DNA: TGTGCCAGCGAGAGGGGGTCTAGCACAGATACGCAGTATTTT. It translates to CASERGSSTDTQYF.

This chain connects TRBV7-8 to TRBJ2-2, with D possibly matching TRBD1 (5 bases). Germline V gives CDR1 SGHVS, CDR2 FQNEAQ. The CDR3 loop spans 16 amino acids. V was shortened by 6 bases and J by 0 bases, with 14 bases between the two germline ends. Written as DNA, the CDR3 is TGTGCCAGCAGACGCGCGACAGCTACGAACACCGGGGAGCTGTTTTTT. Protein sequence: CASRRATATNTGELFF.

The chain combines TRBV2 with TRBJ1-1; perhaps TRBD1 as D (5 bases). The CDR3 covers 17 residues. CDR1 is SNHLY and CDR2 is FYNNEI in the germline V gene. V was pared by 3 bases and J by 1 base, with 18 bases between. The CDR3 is CASSDGANRYSNTEAFF. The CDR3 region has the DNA TGTGCCAGCAGTGATGGGGCAAACAGGTACTCGAACACTGAAGCTTTCTTT.

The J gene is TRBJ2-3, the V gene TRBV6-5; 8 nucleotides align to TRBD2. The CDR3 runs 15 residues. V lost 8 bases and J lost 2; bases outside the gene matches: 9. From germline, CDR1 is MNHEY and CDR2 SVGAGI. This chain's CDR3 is CASVAGKSVTDTQYF. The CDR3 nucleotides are TGTGCCAGCGTAGCGGGGAAGAGCGTCACAGATACGCAGTATTTT.

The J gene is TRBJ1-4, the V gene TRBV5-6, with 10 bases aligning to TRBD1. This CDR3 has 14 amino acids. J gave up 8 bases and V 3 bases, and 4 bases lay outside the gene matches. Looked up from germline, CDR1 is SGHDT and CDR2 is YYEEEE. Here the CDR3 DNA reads TGTGCCAGCAGCTCCGGGACAGGGGACGAAAAACTGTTTTTT. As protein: CASSSGTGDEKLFF.

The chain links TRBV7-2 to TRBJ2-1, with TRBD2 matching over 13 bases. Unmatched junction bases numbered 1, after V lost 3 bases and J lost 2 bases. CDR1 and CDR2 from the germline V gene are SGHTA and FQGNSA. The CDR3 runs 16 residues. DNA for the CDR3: TGTGCCAGCAGCTTCGGACTAGCGGGAGCCTACAATGAGCAGTTCTTC. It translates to CASSFGLAGAYNEQFF.

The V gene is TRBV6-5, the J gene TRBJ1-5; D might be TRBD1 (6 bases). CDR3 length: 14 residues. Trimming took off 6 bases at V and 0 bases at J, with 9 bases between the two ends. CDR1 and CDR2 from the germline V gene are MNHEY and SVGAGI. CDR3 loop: CASSGQNSNQPQHF. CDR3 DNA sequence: TGTGCCAGCAGCGGACAGAATAGCAATCAGCCCCAGCATTTT.

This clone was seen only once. The CDR3: CASLLRGLAGLGDNEQFF. The CDR3 DNA reads as TGTGCCAGCCTCCTCCGAGGACTAGCGGGACTTGGAGACAATGAGCAGTTCTTC. V and J are TRBV5-6 and TRBJ2-1; 12 bases are a match to TRBD2. After removal of 7 bases from V and 5 bases from J, the junction contained 16 bases not matched to a gene. The germline V gene encodes CDR1 SGHDT and CDR2 YYEEEE. This CDR3 contains 18 residues. The whole variable domain, filled in from reference TRBV5-6 and TRBJ2-1, reads DAGVTQSPTHLIKTRGQQVTLRCSPKSGHDTVSWYQQALGQGPQFIFQYYEEEERQRGNFPDRFSGHQFPNYSSELNVNALLLGDSALYLCASLLRGLAGLGDNEQFFGPGTRLTVL.

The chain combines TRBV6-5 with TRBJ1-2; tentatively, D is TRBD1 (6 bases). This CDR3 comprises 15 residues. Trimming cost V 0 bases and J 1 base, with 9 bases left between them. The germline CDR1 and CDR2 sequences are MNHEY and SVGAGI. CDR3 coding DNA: TGTGCCAGCAGTTACTCTCGACAGGATAACTATGGCTACACCTTC. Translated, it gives CASSYSRQDNYGYTF.

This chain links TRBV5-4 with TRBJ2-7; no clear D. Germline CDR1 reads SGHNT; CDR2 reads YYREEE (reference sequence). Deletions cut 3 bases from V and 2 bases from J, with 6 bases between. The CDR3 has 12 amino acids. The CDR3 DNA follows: TGTGCCAGCAGCTATGAGGCCTACGAGCAGTACTTC. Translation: CASSYEAYEQYF.

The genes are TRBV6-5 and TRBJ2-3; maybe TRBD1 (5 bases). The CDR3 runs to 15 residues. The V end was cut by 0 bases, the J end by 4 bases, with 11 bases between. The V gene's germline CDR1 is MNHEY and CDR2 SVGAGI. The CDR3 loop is CASSYSTGAADTQYF. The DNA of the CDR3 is TGTGCCAGCAGTTACTCGACTGGGGCCGCAGATACGCAGTATTTT.

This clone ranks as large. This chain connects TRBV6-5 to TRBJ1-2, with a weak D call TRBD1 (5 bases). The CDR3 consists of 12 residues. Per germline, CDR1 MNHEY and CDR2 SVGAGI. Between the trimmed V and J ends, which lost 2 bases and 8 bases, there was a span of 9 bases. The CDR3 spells CASSYVGGGYTF. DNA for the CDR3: TGTGCCAGCAGTTACGTCGGGGGAGGCTACACCTTC.

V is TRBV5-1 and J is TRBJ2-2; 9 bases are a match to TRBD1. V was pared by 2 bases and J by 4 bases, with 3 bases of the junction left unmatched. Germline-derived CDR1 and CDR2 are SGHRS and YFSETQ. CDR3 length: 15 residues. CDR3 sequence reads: CASSLQGAGTGELFF. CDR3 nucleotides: TGCGCCAGCAGCTTACAGGGGGCGGGCACCGGGGAGCTGTTTTTT.